A single TCR beta chain is shown here with its context. This specimen comes from a study of shared clonotypes between healthy human individuals. Produced via immunoSEQ multiplex PCR; TCRdb's table is partial and in-frame only. The sample has hundreds of thousands of clones, 55% to 85% seen once. In germline, CDR1 is DFQATT, CDR2 SNEGSKA (reference sequence). Trimming stripped 1 base from V and 8 bases from J, with 8 bases between. The CDR3 is made up of 11 amino acids. The sample comprised memory CD4+ T cells sorted from blood. Noted subset: CD45RA-negative fraction. The TCR was taken from a woman aged 25 to 39 in good health. The V and J genes are TRBV20-1 and TRBJ1-1; D is unclear. The CDR3 nucleotides are TGCAGTGCTAGAGGAGCTCCCGAAGCTTTCTTT. This encodes CSARGAPEAFF.